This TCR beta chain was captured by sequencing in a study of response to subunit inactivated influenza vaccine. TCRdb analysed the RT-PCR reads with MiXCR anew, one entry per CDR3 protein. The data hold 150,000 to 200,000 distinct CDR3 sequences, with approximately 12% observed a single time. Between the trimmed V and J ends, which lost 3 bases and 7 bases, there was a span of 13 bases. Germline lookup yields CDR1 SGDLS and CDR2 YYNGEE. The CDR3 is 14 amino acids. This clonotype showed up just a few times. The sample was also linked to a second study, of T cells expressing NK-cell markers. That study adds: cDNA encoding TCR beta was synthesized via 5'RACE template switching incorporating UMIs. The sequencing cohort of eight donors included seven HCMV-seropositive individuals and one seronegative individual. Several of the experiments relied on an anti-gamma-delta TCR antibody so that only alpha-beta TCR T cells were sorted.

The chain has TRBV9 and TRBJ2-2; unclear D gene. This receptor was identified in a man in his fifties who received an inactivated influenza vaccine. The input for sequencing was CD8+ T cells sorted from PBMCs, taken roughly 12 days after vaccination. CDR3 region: CASSAALGGGELFF. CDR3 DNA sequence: TGTGCCAGCAGCGCCGCGCTGGGTGGCGGGGAGCTGTTTTTT. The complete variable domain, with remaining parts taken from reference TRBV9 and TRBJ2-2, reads DSGVTQTPKHLITATGQRVTLRCSPRSGDLSVYWYQQSLDQGLQFLIQYYNGEERAKGNILERFSAQQFPDLHSELNLSSLELGDSALYFCASSAALGGGELFFGEGSRLTVL.